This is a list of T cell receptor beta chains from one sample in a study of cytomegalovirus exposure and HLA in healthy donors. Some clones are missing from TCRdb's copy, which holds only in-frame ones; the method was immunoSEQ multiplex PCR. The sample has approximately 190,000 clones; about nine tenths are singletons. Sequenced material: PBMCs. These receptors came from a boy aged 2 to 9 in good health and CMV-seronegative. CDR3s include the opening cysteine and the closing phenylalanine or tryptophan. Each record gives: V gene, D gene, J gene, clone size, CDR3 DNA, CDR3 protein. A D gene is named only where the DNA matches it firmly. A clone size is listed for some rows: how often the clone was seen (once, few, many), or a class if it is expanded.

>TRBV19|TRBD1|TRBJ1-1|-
TGTGCCAGTAGTATACACAGGGGTACGAACACTGAAGCTTTCTTT
CASSIHRGTNTEAFF
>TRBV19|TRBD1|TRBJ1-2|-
TGTGCCAGTAGTATAGCCGACGACAGGGCAAGGGGCGGCTACACCTTC
CASSIADDRARGGYTF
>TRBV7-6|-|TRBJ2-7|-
TGTGCCAGCAGCTTATTACCGTCGCCCGGACAGCCTTTAACCTACGAGCAGTACTTC
CASSLLPSPGQPLTYEQYF
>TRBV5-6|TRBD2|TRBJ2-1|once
TGTGCCAGCAGCACTCTACTAGCGGACTCCTACAATGAGCAGTTCTTC
CASSTLLADSYNEQFF
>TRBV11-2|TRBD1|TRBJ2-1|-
TGTGCCAGCAGCCCAGGGGGCCCTGAGCAGTTCTTC
CASSPGGPEQFF
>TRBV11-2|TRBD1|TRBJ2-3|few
TGTGCCAGCAGTCAGCGGGACAGGGGGCTGATGGAAGATACGCAGTATTTT
CASSQRDRGLMEDTQYF
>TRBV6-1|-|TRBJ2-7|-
TGTGCCAGCGGACGCAGGGGCGAGTACGAGCAGTACTTC
CASGRRGEYEQYF
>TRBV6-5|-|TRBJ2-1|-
TGTGCCAGCACAGGACACGGGCTAGGGGGTGAGCAGTTCTTC
CASTGHGLGGEQFF
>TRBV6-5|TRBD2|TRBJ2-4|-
TGTGCCAGCAGTCAGACGGGGGGTTCAGTCATTCAGTACTTC
CASSQTGGSVIQYF
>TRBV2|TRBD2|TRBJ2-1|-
TGTGCCAGCAAGCGAGCGGGAGTCAGGGACAATGAGCAGTTCTTC
CASKRAGVRDNEQFF
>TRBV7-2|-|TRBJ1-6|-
TGTGCCAGCAGCTTAGGGCAGGCTTCACCCCTCCACTTT
CASSLGQASPLHF
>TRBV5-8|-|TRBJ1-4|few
TGTGCCAGCAGCTCCTACAGGGTGGATAATGAAAAACTGTTTTTT
CASSSYRVDNEKLFF
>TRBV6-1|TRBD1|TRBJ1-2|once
TGTGCCAGCAGTTCCCCGGGACAGGGCGTTTATGGCTACACCTTC
CASSSPGQGVYGYTF
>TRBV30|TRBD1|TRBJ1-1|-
TGTGCCTGGAGTAGAGGACAGGGATCAGGCACTGAAGCTTTCTTT
CAWSRGQGSGTEAFF
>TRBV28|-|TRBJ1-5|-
TGTGCCAGCACCCCCTGGAGAGGATTAGGCAATCAGCCCCAGCATTTT
CASTPWRGLGNQPQHF
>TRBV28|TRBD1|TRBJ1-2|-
TGTGCCAGCAGTCCCCAGGGACAGGGGATGGGGGGTGGCTACACCTTC
CASSPQGQGMGGGYTF
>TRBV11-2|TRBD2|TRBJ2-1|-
TGTGCCAGCAGGGATCTAGCGGGGGGGCCAAATGAGCAGTTCTTC
CASRDLAGGPNEQFF
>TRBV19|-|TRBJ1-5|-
TGTGCCAGTAGTATAGCTCTGACAGACAATCAGCCCCAGCATTTT
CASSIALTDNQPQHF
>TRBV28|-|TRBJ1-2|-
TGTGCCAGCAGTCCCCGGGACACCTTGTCTTATGGCTACACCTTC
CASSPRDTLSYGYTF
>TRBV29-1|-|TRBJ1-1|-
TGCAGCGTTGCCAGGGTCATGAACACTGAAGCTTTCTTT
CSVARVMNTEAFF
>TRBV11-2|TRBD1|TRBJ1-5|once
TGTGCCAGCAGCCCCGGACAGGGAGGGGAGCAGCCCCAGCATTTT
CASSPGQGGEQPQHF
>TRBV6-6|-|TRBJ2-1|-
TGTGCCAGCAGTCGACCGCTGGGCAGACACAATGAGCAGTTCTTC
CASSRPLGRHNEQFF
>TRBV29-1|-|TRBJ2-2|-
TGCAGCGTCCACATGAATAACACCGGGGAGCTGTTTTTT
CSVHMNNTGELFF
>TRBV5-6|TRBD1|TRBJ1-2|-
TGTGCCAGCAGCTTGGGGGACAGCGGGCCATATGGCTACACCTTC
CASSLGDSGPYGYTF
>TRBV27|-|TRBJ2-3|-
TGTGCCAGCAGTTTATCGTGGGGGACTAGCACAGATACGCAGTATTTT
CASSLSWGTSTDTQYF
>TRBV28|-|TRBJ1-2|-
TGTGCCAGCAGTCCTTCGGGGGGGAAAAGCTATGGCTACACCTTC
CASSPSGGKSYGYTF
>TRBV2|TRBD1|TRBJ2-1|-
TGTGCCAGGGATGGATTTCGGGGACAGGGGATCGACAATGAGCAGTTCTTC
CARDGFRGQGIDNEQFF
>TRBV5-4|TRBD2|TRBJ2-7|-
TGTGCCAGCAGCCCAGCGGGGGGGAGGGAGCAGTACTTC
CASSPAGGREQYF
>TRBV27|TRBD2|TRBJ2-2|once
TGTGCCAGCAGACTCGGACTAGATCGGACCGGGGAGCTGTTTTTT
CASRLGLDRTGELFF
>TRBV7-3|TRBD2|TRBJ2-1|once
TGTGCCAGCAGCTTGATTGGCGGGGGTTCCTACAATGAGCAGTTCTTC
CASSLIGGGSYNEQFF
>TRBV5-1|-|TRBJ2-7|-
TGCGCCAGCAGCTTGGGGGGGCGGGTTGCTGGGTCCGAGCAGTACTTC
CASSLGGRVAGSEQYF
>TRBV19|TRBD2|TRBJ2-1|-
TGTGCCAGTAGTACAAGGAGACTAGCGGGAGGGTACAATGAGCAGTTCTTC
CASSTRRLAGGYNEQFF
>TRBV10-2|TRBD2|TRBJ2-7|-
TGCGCCAGCAAGAGAGGGGAGGGTAGTACGTACGAGCAGTACTTC
CASKRGEGSTYEQYF
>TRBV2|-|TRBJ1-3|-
TGTGCCTCCCCGGGGGAGACTGGAAACACCATATATTTT
CASPGETGNTIYF
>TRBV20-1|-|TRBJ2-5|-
TGCAGTGCTACTCTATCTGAGACCCAGTACTTC
CSATLSETQYF
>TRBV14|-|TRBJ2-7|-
TGTGCCAGCAGCCATGCCTTAGCGGTAAATCTCTACGAGCAGCACTTC
CASSHALAVNLYEQHF
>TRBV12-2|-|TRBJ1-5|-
TGTGCAAGTCGCTCCTCGGGACAGGGGGGGGATAGCAATCAGCCCCAGCATTTT
CASRSSGQGGDSNQPQHF
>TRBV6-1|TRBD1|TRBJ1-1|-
TGTGCCAGCAGTGGGGGACAGGGATATACTGAAGCTTTCTTT
CASSGGQGYTEAFF
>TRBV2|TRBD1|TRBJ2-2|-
TGTGCCGGAGACAGGGGAACCGGGGAGCTGTTTTTT
CAGDRGTGELFF
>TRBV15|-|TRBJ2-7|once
TGTGCCACCAGCAGAGAATCAACCTACGAGCAGTACTTC
CATSRESTYEQYF
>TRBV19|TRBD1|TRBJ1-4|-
TGTGCCAGTAGTTCGCCCGGACAGGCTGAAAAACTGTTTTTT
CASSSPGQAEKLFF
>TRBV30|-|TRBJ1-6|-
TGTGCCTGGAGTGTACCGGAGGGCTCCTATAATTCACCCCTCCACTTT
CAWSVPEGSYNSPLHF
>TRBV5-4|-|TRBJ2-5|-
TGTGCCAGCAGCTTGAAGACAGGAAGGGAGACCCAGTACTTC
CASSLKTGRETQYF
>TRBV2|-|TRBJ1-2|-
TGTGCCAGCAGTGGACAGACCTCTAACTATGGCTACACCTTC
CASSGQTSNYGYTF
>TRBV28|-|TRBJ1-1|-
TGTGCCAGCAGTTTGACAGCCCTCGACACTGAAGCTTTCTTT
CASSLTALDTEAFF
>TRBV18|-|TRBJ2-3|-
TGTGCCAGCTCACCCGCAGGGAGCACAGATACGCAGTATTTT
CASSPAGSTDTQYF
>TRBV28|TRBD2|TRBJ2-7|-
TGTGCCAGCACCGACCCCCGGGCTAGCGGGAGCCACTACGAGCAGTACTTC
CASTDPRASGSHYEQYF
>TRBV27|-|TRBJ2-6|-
TGTGCCCTCGCCAGGGACTTCTCCGGGGCCAACGTCCTGACTTTC
CALARDFSGANVLTF
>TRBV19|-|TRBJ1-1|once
TGTGCCAGTACCACCCCCCCGACCGTCCGGGGGAACACTGAAGCTTTCTTT
CASTTPPTVRGNTEAFF